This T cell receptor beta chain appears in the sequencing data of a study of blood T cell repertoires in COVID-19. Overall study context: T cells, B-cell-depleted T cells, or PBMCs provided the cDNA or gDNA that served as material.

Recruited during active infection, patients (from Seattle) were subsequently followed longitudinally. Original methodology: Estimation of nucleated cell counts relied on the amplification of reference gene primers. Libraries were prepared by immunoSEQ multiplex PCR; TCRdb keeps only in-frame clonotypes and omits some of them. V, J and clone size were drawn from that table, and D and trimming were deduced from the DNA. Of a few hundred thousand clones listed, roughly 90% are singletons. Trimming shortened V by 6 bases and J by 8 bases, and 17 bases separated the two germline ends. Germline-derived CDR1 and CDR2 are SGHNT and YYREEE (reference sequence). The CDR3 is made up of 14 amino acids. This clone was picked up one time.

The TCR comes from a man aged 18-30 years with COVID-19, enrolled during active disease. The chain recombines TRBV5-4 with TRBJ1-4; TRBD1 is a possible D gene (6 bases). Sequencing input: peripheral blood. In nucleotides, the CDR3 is TGTGCCAGCAACCGAAGGGGGGGAGAAGAAAAACTGTTTTTT. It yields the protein CASNRRGGEEKLFF.